These 26 T cell receptor beta chains share one sample of origin, sequenced in a study of T cells in Graves' hyperthyroidism and ophthalmopathy. Template material for amplifying TCR beta CDR3 regions consisted of RNA transcripts. When the TCR CDR3 underwent first-round RT-PCR, the HTBI primer set was used. TCRdb ran MiXCR on the multiplex PCR reads and lists one entry per CDR3 protein. The repertoire consists of fewer than 650,000 distinct CDR3 sequences, with roughly 14% occurring once and the leading ten covering 3.5% to 4.5%. The sample consisted of blood. Receptors were obtained from a woman in her forties with Graves' ophthalmopathy.

The table lists this clonotype with a few counts. The J gene is TRBJ1-1, the V gene TRBV7-9; 7 positions agree with TRBD1. V trimming: 3 bases; J trimming: 8 bases; junction bases outside the gene matches: 12. The CDR3 sequence is 15 residues long. Germline lookup yields CDR1 SEHNR and CDR2 FQNEAQ (reference sequence). The DNA for the CDR3 is TGTGCCAGCAGCTTGATACAGGGGAAAACCCGCGAAGCTTTCTTT. Protein: CASSLIQGKTREAFF.

Many counts were recorded for this clonotype. This chain connects TRBV29-1 to TRBJ2-7; D is unclear. Germline loops: CDR1 SQVTM, CDR2 ANQGSEA. This CDR3 region has 13 residues. Trimming removed 0 bases from V and 2 bases from J, with 8 bases in between. The CDR3 nucleotides read TGCAGCGTTGAAGATCCCCTAACCTACGAGCAGTACTTC. The encoded protein is CSVEDPLTYEQYF.

As regards this clonotype: A read error may explain this, as a much larger clone is one base away. V usage is TRBV20-1 and J usage is TRBJ2-2; 11 bases are shared with TRBD2. Germline V gene sequence: CDR1 DFQATT, CDR2 SNEGSKA (reference sequence). After removal of 5 bases from V and 3 bases from J, the junction contained 5 bases not matched to a gene. The CDR3 extends over 15 amino acids. The CDR3, as DNA: TGCAGTGCTCCTGGACTAGCGGGCGACACCGGGGAGCTGTTTTTT. This sequence encodes CSAPGLAGDTGELFF.

Ten or more counts support this clonotype. The genes are TRBV20-1 and TRBJ2-7; possibly TRBD1 for D (6 bases). The CDR3 sequence is 15 residues long. Trimming left V 4 bases short and J 6 bases short, with 22 bases between. Germline CDR1 DFQATT, CDR2 SNEGSKA (reference sequence). The CDR3 coding sequence is TGCAGTGCTACTTCAATCACAGGGATGGGTCTCGAGCAGTACTTC. Its translation: CSATSITGMGLEQYF.

CDR3 loop: CASSFRDGTGELFF. DNA of the CDR3: TGTGCCAGCAGTTTCAGAGACGGGACCGGGGAGCTGTTTTTT. The rearrangement joins TRBV12-3 or TRBV12-4 to TRBJ2-2; unclear D gene. There are 14 residues in the CDR3. Trimming stripped 3 bases from V and 5 bases from J, with 10 bases between.

This clonotype was found many times. This chain uses TRBV19 with TRBJ1-2, with D uncertain. Germline CDR1 and CDR2: LNHDA and SQIVND (reference sequence). V was cut by 4 bases and J by 0 bases, with 12 bases left in between. This CDR3 has 15 amino acids. The chain's CDR3 is CASSRTPRTNYGYTF. The CDR3, as DNA: TGTGCCAGTAGTAGGACTCCTCGAACTAACTATGGCTACACCTTC.

This clonotype showed up many times. The rearrangement links TRBV7-9 to TRBJ1-1, with TRBD1 matching over 8 bases. CDR3 length equals 14 residues. V was clipped by 6 bases and J by 4 bases; unmatched bases: 7. The germline V gene has CDR1 SEHNR and CDR2 FQNEAQ (reference sequence). CDR3 in DNA: TGTGCCAGCAGGGACAGGGTTGGTAGCACTGAAGCTTTCTTT. Protein sequence: CASRDRVGSTEAFF.

The sample holds a few counts of this clonotype. V usage is TRBV6-2 or TRBV6-3 and J usage is TRBJ1-1; D perhaps matches TRBD1 (6 bases). This CDR3 has 14 amino acids. CDR1 and CDR2 from the germline V gene are MNHEY and SVGEGT. Deletions cut 8 bases from V and 1 base from J, with 14 bases between. The CDR3 loop reads CASRRGLENTEAFF. CDR3 nucleotide sequence: TGTGCCAGCCGAAGGGGGTTGGAGAACACTGAAGCTTTCTTT.

At least ten counts were recorded for this clonotype. The CDR3 is CASSSHSQMYGYTF. CDR3 DNA: TGTGCCAGCAGTTCCCACTCCCAAATGTATGGCTACACCTTC. The chain combines TRBV6-5 with TRBJ1-2, with no clear D. Germline lookup yields CDR1 MNHEY and CDR2 SVGAGI. CDR3 length: 14 amino acids. V was trimmed by 4 bases and J by 5 bases, leaving 14 bases between them.

This clonotype was seen many times. This sequence joins TRBV4-1 and TRBJ2-7, with 9 bases fitting TRBD2. The V gene's germline CDR1 is MGHRA and CDR2 YSYEKL. This CDR3 has 15 residues. V dropped 4 bases and J dropped 4; count of bases not matched to a gene: 8. CDR3 region: CASSRAGTSWYEQYF. In nucleotides, the CDR3 is TGCGCCAGCAGCCGAGCCGGGACTAGCTGGTACGAGCAGTACTTC.

The chain uses TRBV6-4 and TRBJ2-2; D is ambiguous. The germline V gene has CDR1 MRHNA and CDR2 SNTAGT. V lost 5 bases to trimming and J lost 10 bases, with 8 bases between them. CDR3 length: 11 residues. CDR3 bases: TGTGCCAGCAGTTCGTCCAAGGAGCTGTTTTTT. Translation gives CASSSSKELFF.

This chain uses TRBV11-2 with TRBJ2-2, with D perhaps TRBD1 or TRBD2 (5 bases each). The CDR3 runs 16 residues. Trimming took 8 bases from V and 1 from J, leaving 17 bases between them. The germline V gene encodes CDR1 SGHAT and CDR2 FQNNGV. This CDR3 reads CASSAWDLRNTGELFF. DNA for the CDR3: TGTGCCAGCTCCGCATGGGACCTTCGGAACACCGGGGAGCTGTTTTTT.

This clonotype was counted a few times. An end of the junction does not agree with germline; a read error may underlie this. The chain uses TRBV9 and TRBJ2-5; D is possibly TRBD2 (5 bases). There are 13 residues in the CDR3. Germline lookup yields CDR1 SGDLS and CDR2 YYNGEE. CDR3 in amino acids: CASSAGIQESQYF. Here the CDR3 DNA reads TGTGCCAGCAGCGCCGGGATCCAAGAGTCCCAGTACTTC. The full variable domain, with the rest looked up from reference TRBV9 and TRBJ2-5, is DSGVTQTPKHLITATGQRVTLRCSPRSGDLSVYWYQQSLDQGLQFLIQYYNGEERAKGNILERFSAQQFPDLHSELNLSSLELGDSALYFCASSAGIQESQYFGPGTRLLVL.

In this sample, this clonotype turned up many times. The V call is TRBV6-1, the J call TRBJ1-5, with a possible D match to TRBD1 (6 bases). V lost 8 bases and J 6 bases, leaving 20 bases between the germline ends. The CDR3 runs to 15 residues. Germline loops: CDR1 MNHNS, CDR2 SASEGT. The CDR3, as DNA: TGTGCCAGCGGATGGGGGGGCATCCGCGGTCAGCCCCAGCATTTT. Its translation is CASGWGGIRGQPQHF.

The chain links TRBV14 to TRBJ1-1; D is unresolved. This CDR3 comprises 15 residues. V lost 0 bases, J lost 8 bases, and 16 bases lay in between. Germline lookup yields CDR1 SGHDN and CDR2 FVKESK. The CDR3 protein is CASSQELSAPWEAFF. CDR3 DNA: TGTGCCAGCAGCCAAGAACTCTCCGCCCCCTGGGAAGCTTTCTTT.

This clonotype was seen repeatedly, ten times or more. The chain recombines TRBV27 with TRBJ2-2; 13 positions match TRBD2. This CDR3 has 17 residues. Looked up from germline, CDR1 is MNHEY and CDR2 is SMNVEV (reference sequence). Trimming removed 5 bases from V and 5 bases from J; junction bases left unmatched: 8. The chain's CDR3 is CASSRRTSGRGTGELFF. CDR3 DNA: TGTGCCAGCAGTCGAAGGACTAGCGGGAGAGGGACCGGGGAGCTGTTTTTT.

There are many counts of this clonotype. V usage is TRBV27 and J usage is TRBJ2-1; D is possibly TRBD2 (6 bases). Germline loops: CDR1 MNHEY, CDR2 SMNVEV (reference sequence). The CDR3 spans 15 residues. Trimming shortened V by 1 base and J by 5 bases, and 12 bases separated the two germline ends. The CDR3: CASSLWLASNNEQFF. The CDR3 DNA reads as TGTGCCAGCAGTTTATGGCTAGCGTCTAACAATGAGCAGTTCTTC.

The V and J genes are TRBV18 and TRBJ2-4; possibly TRBD1 for D (5 bases). This CDR3 has 14 amino acids. V lost 5 bases to trimming and J lost 9 bases, with 17 bases between them. The V gene's germline CDR1 is KGHSH and CDR2 LQKENI. The CDR3: CASSSTGRWGIQYF. CDR3 nucleotide sequence: TGTGCCAGCTCATCTACAGGCCGTTGGGGCATTCAGTACTTC. Combining the CDR3 with reference TRBV18 and TRBJ2-4 gives the whole variable domain NAGVMQNPRHLVRRRGQEARLRCSPMKGHSHVYWYRQLPEEGLKFMVYLQKENIIDESGMPKERFSAEFPKEGPSILRIQQVVRGDSAAYFCASSSTGRWGIQYFGAGTRLSVL.

This clonotype turned up a few times. The CDR3 sequence is CASSADGDYEQYF. The CDR3 nucleotides are TGTGCCAGCAGTGCGGACGGAGACTACGAGCAGTACTTC. The gene calls are TRBV2 and TRBJ2-7; the D is unclear. The CDR3 is made up of 13 amino acids. V shed 4 bases and J shed 3 bases, with 10 bases lying between them. Germline CDR1 SNHLY, CDR2 FYNNEI.

This clonotype was counted at least ten times. V is TRBV28 and J is TRBJ2-7; D not certain. The germline V gene encodes CDR1 MDHEN and CDR2 SYDVKM. V lost 2 bases to trimming and J lost 5 bases, with 4 bases between them. There are 11 residues in the CDR3. In nucleotides, the CDR3 is TGTGCCAGCAGTTTAAGGGACGAGCAGTACTTC. As protein: CASSLRDEQYF.

This clonotype was counted many times. The J gene is TRBJ2-7, the V gene TRBV7-8; TRBD2 agrees at 7 bases. The CDR3 runs 17 residues. V dropped 0 bases and J dropped 1; count of bases not matched to a gene: 9. CDR1 SGHVS and CDR2 FQNEAQ come from the germline V gene. The CDR3 bases are TGTGCCAGCAGCTTAGCCCTCTCACGGACTAGTTCCTACGAGCAGTACTTC. It is translated as CASSLALSRTSSYEQYF.

This clonotype was detected ten times or more. The chain uses TRBV11-3 and TRBJ1-1; D unresolved. The CDR3 runs 14 residues. The V gene's germline CDR1 is SGHNT and CDR2 YENEEA. V lost 8 bases, J lost 1 base, and 14 bases lay in between. The chain's CDR3 is CASREGSGNTEAFF. The CDR3 DNA is TGTGCCAGCCGTGAGGGATCGGGGAACACTGAAGCTTTCTTT.

This clonotype showed up many times. The chain uses TRBV12-3 or TRBV12-4 and TRBJ2-3; TRBD1 matches at 7 bases. The CDR3 runs 15 residues. With 5 bases clipped from V and 0 bases from J, the junction kept 5 bases outside the gene matches. This CDR3 is CASSPGGPSTDTQYF. CDR3 bases: TGTGCCAGCAGTCCAGGGGGTCCCAGCACAGATACGCAGTATTTT.

This clonotype has only a few counts. The chain couples TRBV4-1 to TRBJ2-7, with 7 bases identical to TRBD1. With V trimmed by 3 bases and J by 6 bases, 8 bases remained unmatched. From germline, CDR1 is MGHRA and CDR2 YSYEKL. The CDR3 has 14 residues. Here the CDR3 reads CASSHLGTGVEQYF. The CDR3 DNA reads TGCGCCAGCAGCCATCTAGGAACAGGGGTCGAGCAGTACTTC.

Ten or more counts support this clonotype. J is TRBJ2-2 and V is TRBV5-1; no clear D gene. The CDR3 extends over 13 amino acids. Trimming shortened V by 4 bases and J by 6 bases, and 10 bases separated the two germline ends. The V gene's germline CDR1 is SGHRS and CDR2 YFSETQ. The CDR3 sequence: CASSLTVAGELFF. DNA of the CDR3: TGCGCCAGCAGCCTTACAGTCGCCGGGGAGCTGTTTTTT.

V and J are TRBV7-2 and TRBJ2-5, with 7 positions matching TRBD2. Per germline, CDR1 SGHTA and CDR2 FQGNSA. The CDR3 spans 16 residues. V was pared by 1 base and J by 2 bases, with 7 bases of the junction left unmatched. The CDR3 bases are TGTGCCAGCAGCTTAGTTTGGGGGGGGGGACAAGAGACCCAGTACTTC. Its translation is CASSLVWGGGQETQYF.